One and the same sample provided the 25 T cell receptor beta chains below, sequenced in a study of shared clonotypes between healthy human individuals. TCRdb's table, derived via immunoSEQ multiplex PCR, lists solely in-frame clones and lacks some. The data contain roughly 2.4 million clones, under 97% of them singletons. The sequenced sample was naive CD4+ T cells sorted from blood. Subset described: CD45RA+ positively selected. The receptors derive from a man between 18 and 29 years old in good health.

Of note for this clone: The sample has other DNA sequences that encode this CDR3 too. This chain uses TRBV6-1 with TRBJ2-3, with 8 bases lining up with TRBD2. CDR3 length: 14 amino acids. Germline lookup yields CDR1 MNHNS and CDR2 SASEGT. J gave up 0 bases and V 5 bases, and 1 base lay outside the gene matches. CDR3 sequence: CASSRGGSTDTQYF. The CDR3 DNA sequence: TGTGCCAGCAGTCGGGGGGGTAGCACAGATACGCAGTATTTT.

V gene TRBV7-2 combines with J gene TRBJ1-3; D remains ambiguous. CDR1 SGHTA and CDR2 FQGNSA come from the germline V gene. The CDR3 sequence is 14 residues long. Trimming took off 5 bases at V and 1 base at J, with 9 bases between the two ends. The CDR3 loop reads CASSKDYSGNTIYF. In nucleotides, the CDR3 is TGTGCCAGCAGCAAGGATTATTCTGGAAACACCATATATTTT.

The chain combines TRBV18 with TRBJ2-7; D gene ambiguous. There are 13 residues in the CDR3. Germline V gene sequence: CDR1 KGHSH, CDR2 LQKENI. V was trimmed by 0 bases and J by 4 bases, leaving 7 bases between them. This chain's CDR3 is CASSPPAVYEQYF. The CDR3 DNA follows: TGTGCCAGCTCACCACCGGCAGTTTACGAGCAGTACTTC.

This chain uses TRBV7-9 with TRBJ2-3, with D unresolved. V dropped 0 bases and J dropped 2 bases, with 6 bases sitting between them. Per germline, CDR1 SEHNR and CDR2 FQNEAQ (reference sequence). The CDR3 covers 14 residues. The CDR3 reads CASSLARPTDTQYF. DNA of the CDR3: TGTGCCAGCAGCTTAGCCCGGCCCACAGATACGCAGTATTTT.

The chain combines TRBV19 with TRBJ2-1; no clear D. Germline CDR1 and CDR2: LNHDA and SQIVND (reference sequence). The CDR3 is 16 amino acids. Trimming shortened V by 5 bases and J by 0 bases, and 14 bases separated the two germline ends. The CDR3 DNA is TGTGCCAGTAGTCCGTACTCCTCCAGCTCCTACAATGAGCAGTTCTTC. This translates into CASSPYSSSSYNEQFF.

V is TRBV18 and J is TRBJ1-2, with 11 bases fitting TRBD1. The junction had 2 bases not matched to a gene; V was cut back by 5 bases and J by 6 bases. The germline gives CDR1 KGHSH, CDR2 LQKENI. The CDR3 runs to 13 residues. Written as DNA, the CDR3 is TGTGCCAGCTCAAAGGACAGGGGGCATGGCTACACCTTC. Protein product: CASSKDRGHGYTF.

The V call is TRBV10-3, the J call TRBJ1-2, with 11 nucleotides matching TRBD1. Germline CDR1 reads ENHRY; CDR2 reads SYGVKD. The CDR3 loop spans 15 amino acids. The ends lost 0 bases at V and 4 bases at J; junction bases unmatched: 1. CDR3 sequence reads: CAISESGTGGYGYTF. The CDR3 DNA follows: TGTGCCATCAGTGAGTCGGGGACAGGGGGCTATGGCTACACCTTC.

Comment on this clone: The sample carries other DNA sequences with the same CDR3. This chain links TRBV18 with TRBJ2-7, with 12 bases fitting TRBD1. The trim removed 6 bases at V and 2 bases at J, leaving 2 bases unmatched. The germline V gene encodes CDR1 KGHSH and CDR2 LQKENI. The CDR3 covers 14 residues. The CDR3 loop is CASSRDRGPYEQYF. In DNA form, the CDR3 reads TGTGCCAGCTCCCGGGACAGGGGGCCCTACGAGCAGTACTTC.

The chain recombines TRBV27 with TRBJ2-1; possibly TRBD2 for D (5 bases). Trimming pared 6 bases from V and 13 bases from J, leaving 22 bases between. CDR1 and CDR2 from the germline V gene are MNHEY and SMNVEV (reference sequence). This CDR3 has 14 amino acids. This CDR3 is CASSRWAGLEPQFF. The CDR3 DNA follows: TGTGCCAGCAGCAGATGGGCGGGTCTCGAGCCCCAGTTCTTC.

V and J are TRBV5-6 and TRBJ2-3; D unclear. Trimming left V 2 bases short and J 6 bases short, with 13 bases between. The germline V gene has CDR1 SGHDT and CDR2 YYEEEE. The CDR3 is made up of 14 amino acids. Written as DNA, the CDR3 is TGTGCCAGCAGCTTCCCAGGTCCACAGGATACGCAGTATTTT. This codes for CASSFPGPQDTQYF. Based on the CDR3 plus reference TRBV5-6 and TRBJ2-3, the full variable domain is DAGVTQSPTHLIKTRGQQVTLRCSPKSGHDTVSWYQQALGQGPQFIFQYYEEEERQRGNFPDRFSGHQFPNYSSELNVNALLLGDSALYLCASSFPGPQDTQYFGPGTRLTVL.

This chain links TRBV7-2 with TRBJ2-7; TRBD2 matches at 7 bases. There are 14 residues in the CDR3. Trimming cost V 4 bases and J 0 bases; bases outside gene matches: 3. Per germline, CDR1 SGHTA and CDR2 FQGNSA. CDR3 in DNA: TGTGCCAGCAGCTCCCAGCGGGACTCCTACGAGCAGTACTTC. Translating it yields CASSSQRDSYEQYF.

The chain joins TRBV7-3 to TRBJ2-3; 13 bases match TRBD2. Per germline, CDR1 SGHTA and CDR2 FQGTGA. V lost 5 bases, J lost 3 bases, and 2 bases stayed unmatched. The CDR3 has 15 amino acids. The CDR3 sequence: CASSVLAGGTDTQYF. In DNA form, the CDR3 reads TGTGCCAGCAGCGTACTAGCGGGGGGGACAGATACGCAGTATTTT.

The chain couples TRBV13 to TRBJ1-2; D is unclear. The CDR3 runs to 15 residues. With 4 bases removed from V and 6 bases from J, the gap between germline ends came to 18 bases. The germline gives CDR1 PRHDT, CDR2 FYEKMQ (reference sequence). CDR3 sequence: CASSSWDLEKNGYTF. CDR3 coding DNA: TGTGCCAGCAGCTCGTGGGATCTTGAAAAGAATGGCTACACCTTC.

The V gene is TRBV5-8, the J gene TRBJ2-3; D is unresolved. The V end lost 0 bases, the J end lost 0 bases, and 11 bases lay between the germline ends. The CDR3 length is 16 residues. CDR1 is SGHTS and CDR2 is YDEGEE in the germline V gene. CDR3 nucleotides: TGTGCCAGCAGCTTGGTGAGGACCGCTAGCACAGATACGCAGTATTTT. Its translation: CASSLVRTASTDTQYF.

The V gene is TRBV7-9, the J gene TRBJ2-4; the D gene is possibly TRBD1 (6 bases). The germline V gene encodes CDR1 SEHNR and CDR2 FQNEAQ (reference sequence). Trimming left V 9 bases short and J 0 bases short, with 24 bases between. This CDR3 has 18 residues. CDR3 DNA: TGTGCCAGAGGTCCCCGGGACACCTACTTTTTAGCCAAAAACATTCAGTACTTC. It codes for CARGPRDTYFLAKNIQYF.

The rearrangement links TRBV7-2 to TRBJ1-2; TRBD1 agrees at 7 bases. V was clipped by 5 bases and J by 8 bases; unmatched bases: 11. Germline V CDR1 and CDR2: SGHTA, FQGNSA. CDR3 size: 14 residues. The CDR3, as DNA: TGTGCCAGCAGCCCGGGACAGCGGTGGAGGGGCTACACCTTC. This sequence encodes CASSPGQRWRGYTF. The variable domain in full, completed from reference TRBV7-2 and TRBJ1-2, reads GAGVSQSPSNKVTEKGKDVELRCDPISGHTALYWYRQSLGQGLEFLIYFQGNSAPDKSGLPSDRFSAERTGGSVSTLTIQRTQQEDSAVYLCASSPGQRWRGYTFGSGTRLTVV.

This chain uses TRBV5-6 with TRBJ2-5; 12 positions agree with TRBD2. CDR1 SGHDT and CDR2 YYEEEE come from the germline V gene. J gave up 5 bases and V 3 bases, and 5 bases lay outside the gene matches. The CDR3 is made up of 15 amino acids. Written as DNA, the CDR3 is TGTGCCAGCAGCTGGTGGACTAGCGGGGCGGAGACCCAGTACTTC. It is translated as CASSWWTSGAETQYF.

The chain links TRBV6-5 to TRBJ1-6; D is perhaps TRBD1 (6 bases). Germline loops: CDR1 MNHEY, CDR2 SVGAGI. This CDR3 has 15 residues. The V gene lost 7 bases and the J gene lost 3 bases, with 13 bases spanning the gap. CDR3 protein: CASIQDRRYNSPLHF. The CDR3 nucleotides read TGTGCCAGCATCCAGGACAGACGCTATAATTCACCCCTCCACTTT.

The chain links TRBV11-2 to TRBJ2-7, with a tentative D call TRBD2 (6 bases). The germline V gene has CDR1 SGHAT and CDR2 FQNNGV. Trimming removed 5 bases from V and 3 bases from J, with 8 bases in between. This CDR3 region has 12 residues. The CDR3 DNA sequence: TGTGCCAGCAGCCCGGGAGTCTACGAGCAGTACTTC. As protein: CASSPGVYEQYF.

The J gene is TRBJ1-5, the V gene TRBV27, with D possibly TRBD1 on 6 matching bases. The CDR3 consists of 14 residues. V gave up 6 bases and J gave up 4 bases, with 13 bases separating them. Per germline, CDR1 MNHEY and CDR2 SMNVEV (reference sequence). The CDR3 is CASSYERGNQPQHF. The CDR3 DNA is TGTGCCAGCAGCTATGAAAGGGGGAATCAGCCCCAGCATTTT.

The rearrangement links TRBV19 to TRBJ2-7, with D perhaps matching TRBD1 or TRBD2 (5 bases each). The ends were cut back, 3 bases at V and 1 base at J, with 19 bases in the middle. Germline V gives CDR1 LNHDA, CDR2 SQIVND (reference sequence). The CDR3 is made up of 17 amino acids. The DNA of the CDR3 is TGTGCCAGTAGTATGGGGACCACAGCGGTGCGGTCCTACGAGCAGTACTTC. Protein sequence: CASSMGTTAVRSYEQYF. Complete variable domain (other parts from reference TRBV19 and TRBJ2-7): DGGITQSPKYLFRKEGQNVTLSCEQNLNHDAMYWYRQDPGQGLRLIYYSQIVNDFQKGDIAEGYSVSREKKESFPLTVTSAQKNPTAFYLCASSMGTTAVRSYEQYFGPGTRLTVT.

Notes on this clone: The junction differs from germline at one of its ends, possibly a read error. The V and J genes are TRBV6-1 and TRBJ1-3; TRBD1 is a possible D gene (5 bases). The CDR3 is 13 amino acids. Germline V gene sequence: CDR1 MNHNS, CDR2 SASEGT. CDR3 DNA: TGTGCCAGCAGCCCCTCTCGGCAGGGCGGGACGGTTTTT. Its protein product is CASSPSRQGGTVF.

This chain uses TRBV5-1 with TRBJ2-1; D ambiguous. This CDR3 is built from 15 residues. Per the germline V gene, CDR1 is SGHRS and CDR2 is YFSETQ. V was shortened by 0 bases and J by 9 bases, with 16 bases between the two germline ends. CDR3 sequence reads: CASSLESAAAGEQFF. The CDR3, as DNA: TGCGCCAGCAGCTTGGAATCTGCGGCAGCAGGTGAGCAGTTCTTC.

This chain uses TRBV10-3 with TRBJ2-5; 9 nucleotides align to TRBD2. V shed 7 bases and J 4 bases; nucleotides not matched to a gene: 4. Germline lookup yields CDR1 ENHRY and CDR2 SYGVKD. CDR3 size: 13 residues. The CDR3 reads CAINGREGETQYF. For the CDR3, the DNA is TGTGCCATCAACGGGCGGGAGGGAGAGACCCAGTACTTC.

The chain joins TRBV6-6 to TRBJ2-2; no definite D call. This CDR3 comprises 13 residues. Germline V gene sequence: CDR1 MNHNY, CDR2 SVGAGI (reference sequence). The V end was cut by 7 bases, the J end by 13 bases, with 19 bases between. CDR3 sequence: CASTRIGQSGLFF. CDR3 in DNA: TGTGCCAGCACGCGTATTGGGCAGAGTGGGCTGTTTTTT.